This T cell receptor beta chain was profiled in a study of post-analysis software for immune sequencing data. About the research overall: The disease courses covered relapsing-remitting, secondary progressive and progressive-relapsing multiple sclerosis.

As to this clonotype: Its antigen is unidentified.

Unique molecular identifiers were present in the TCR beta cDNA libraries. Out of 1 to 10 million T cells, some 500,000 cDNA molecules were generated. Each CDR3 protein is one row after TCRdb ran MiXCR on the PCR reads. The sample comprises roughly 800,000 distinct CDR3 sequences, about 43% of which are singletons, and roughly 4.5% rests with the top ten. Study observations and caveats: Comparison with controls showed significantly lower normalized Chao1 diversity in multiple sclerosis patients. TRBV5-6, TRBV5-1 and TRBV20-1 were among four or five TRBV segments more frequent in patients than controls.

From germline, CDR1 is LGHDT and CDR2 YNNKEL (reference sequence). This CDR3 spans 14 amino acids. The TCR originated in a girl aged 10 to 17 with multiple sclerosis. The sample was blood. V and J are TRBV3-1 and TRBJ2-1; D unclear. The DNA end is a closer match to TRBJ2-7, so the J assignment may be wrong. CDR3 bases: TGTGCCAGCAGCCCGGGTTTTTCCTACAATGAGCAGTACTTC. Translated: CASSPGFSYNEQYF.